These 11 T cell receptor beta chains were all obtained from the same sample, sequenced in a study of T-cell reconstitution after alpha-beta-depleted transplantation in children. The TCRbeta library incorporated unique molecular identifiers. One entry per CDR3 protein results from TCRdb running MiXCR on the PCR reads. Of 240,000 or so distinct CDR3 sequences in the sample, around 7.5% are singletons; the top ten hold approximately 6.3%. This specimen was PBMCs, mostly from graft donor cells, taken 180 days after TCRalphabeta/CD19-depleted stem cell transplant. Receptors originate from a male patient under 18 who had a stem cell transplant for acute lymphoblastic leukemia, so the T cells may come from the graft donor.

This clonotype was detected ten times or more. The chain couples TRBV10-2 to TRBJ2-7; tentatively, D is TRBD2 (6 bases). This CDR3 contains 11 residues. The V gene's germline CDR1 is WSHSY and CDR2 SAAADI. V lost 8 bases and J lost 4, with 9 bases in between. The CDR3, as DNA: TGCGCCAGCGGGGACTCTTACGAGCAGTACTTC. Its protein product is CASGDSYEQYF.

This clonotype was counted many times. This chain joins TRBV21-1 and TRBJ2-5; TRBD1 reflects the table's D call only, with no check against the DNA. TRBV21-1 is marked as a pseudogene. This CDR3 is 14 amino acids long. For the CDR3, the DNA is TGTGCCAGCAGCAAAGCGCCGGGATGCGAGACCCAGTACTTC. Its translation: CASSKAPGCETQYF.

This clonotype appeared many times. The chain is built from TRBV12-3 or TRBV12-4 and TRBJ1-1, with D tentatively TRBD1 (6 bases). V was trimmed by 2 bases and J by 1 base, leaving 14 bases between them. The CDR3 loop spans 16 amino acids. CDR3 in DNA: TGTGCCAGCAGTTTACGTTCGGGGGGCGGGAACACTGAAGCTTTCTTT. The encoded protein is CASSLRSGGGNTEAFF.

This clonotype has a count of ten or more. V gene TRBV5-1 combines with J gene TRBJ2-3; 7 bases are a match to TRBD1. Trimming removed 10 bases from V and 1 base from J; junction bases left unmatched: 12. This CDR3 has 15 amino acids. From germline, CDR1 is SGHRS and CDR2 YFSETQ. This CDR3 is CACSPVGQGTDTQYF. DNA for the CDR3: TGCGCCTGCTCGCCGGTCGGACAGGGCACAGATACGCAGTATTTT. The full variable domain, completed using reference TRBV5-1 and TRBJ2-3, is KAGVTQTPRYLIKTRGQQVTLSCSPISGHRSVSWYQQTPGQGLQFLFEYFSETQRNKGNFPGRFSGRQFSNSRSEMNVSTLELGDSALYLCACSPVGQGTDTQYFGPGTRLTVL.

Comment on this clonotype: A much larger clone differs by one base, so this may be a read error. The J gene is TRBJ1-1, the V gene TRBV3-1; D ambiguous. The V and J ends lost 8 bases and 0 bases respectively, with 19 bases between them. The CDR3 spans 16 residues. Germline V lookup: CDR1 LGHDT, CDR2 YNNKEL (reference sequence). CDR3 residues: CASCPAEIRMNTEAFF. The CDR3 nucleotides read TGTGCCAGCTGCCCAGCCGAAATTAGAATGAACACTGAAGCTTTCTTT.

Many counts were recorded for this clonotype. The chain uses TRBV2 and TRBJ2-7, with 10 bases fitting TRBD1. V shed 10 bases and J 2 bases; nucleotides not matched to a gene: 11. The CDR3 is 15 amino acids. Germline assignment: CDR1 SNHLY and CDR2 FYNNEI. The DNA of the CDR3 is TGTGCCACCGTTACTACCGGGACAGGGGCCTACGAGCAGTACTTC. This translates into CATVTTGTGAYEQYF. The full variable domain, completed using reference TRBV2 and TRBJ2-7, is EPEVTQTPSHQVTQMGQEVILRCVPISNHLYFYWYRQILGQKVEFLVSFYNNEISEKSEIFDDQFSVERPDGSNFTLKIRSTKLEDSAMYFCATVTTGTGAYEQYFGPGTRLTVT.

This clonotype was picked up many times. The chain uses TRBV7-7 and TRBJ2-2; 7 nucleotides line up with TRBD2. This CDR3 comprises 14 residues. The junction had 5 bases not matched to a gene; V was cut back by 8 bases and J by 2 bases. The germline V gene has CDR1 SSHAT and CDR2 FNYEAQ (reference sequence). The CDR3 region has the DNA TGTGCCAGCGGGGCGGGGGAAAACACCGGGGAGCTGTTTTTT. It encodes CASGAGENTGELFF. The complete variable domain, with remaining parts taken from reference TRBV7-7 and TRBJ2-2, reads GAGVSQSPRYKVTKRGQDVTLRCDPISSHATLYWYQQALGQGPEFLTYFNYEAQPDKSGLPSDRFSAERPEGSISTLTIQRTEQRDSAMYRCASGAGENTGELFFGEGSRLTVL.

This clonotype was detected many times. The genes are TRBV4-2 and TRBJ2-4; TRBD2 aligns across 12 bases. CDR3 size: 17 residues. J was trimmed by 3 bases and V by 4 bases; bases with no gene match: 7. CDR1 and CDR2 (germline): LGHNA, YNFKEQ. CDR3 bases: TGTGCCAGCAGCCGCGGACTAGCGGGATCGGGCAAAAACATTCAGTACTTC. It is translated as CASSRGLAGSGKNIQYF.

V is TRBV10-2 and J is TRBJ2-7, with no clear D. Germline CDR1 reads WSHSY; CDR2 reads SAAADI. V lost 11 bases and J lost 0, with 17 bases in between. The CDR3 spans 14 residues. The CDR3 spells CAVRLGATSYEQYF. The CDR3 DNA is TGCGCCGTTCGGCTAGGAGCAACCTCCTACGAGCAGTACTTC.

This clonotype was detected ten times or more. This chain joins TRBV4-2 and TRBJ2-3; TRBD2 might be the D (6 bases). V lost 5 bases and J 1 base, leaving 16 bases between the germline ends. In germline, CDR1 is LGHNA, CDR2 YNFKEQ. The CDR3 covers 16 residues. This CDR3 is CASSFTGAARTDTQYF. The DNA for the CDR3 is TGTGCCAGCAGCTTCACGGGAGCAGCCCGCACAGATACGCAGTATTTT.

In this sample, this clonotype turned up many times. V gene TRBV12-3 or TRBV12-4 combines with J gene TRBJ2-5, with 13 bases that match TRBD2. After removal of 2 bases from V and 1 base from J, the junction contained 1 base not matched to a gene. This CDR3 is 16 amino acids long. This CDR3 reads CASSLWTSGGQETQYF. The CDR3 nucleotides read TGTGCCAGCAGTTTATGGACTAGCGGGGGCCAAGAGACCCAGTACTTC.